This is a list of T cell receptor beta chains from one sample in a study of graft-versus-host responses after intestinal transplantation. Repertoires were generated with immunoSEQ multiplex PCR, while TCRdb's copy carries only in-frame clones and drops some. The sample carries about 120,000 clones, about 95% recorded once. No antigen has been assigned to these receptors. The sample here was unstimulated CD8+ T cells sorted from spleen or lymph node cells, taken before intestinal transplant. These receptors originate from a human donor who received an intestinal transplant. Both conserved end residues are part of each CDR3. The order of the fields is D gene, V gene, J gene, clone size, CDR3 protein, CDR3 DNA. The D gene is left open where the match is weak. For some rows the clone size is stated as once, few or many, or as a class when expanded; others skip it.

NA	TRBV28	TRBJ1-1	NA	CASSNDRDFMNTEAFF	TGTGCCAGCAGTAATGACCGCGACTTCATGAACACTGAAGCTTTCTTT
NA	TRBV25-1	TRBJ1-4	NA	CASSEYRAGNEKLFF	TGTGCCAGCAGTGAATATAGGGCAGGCAATGAAAAACTGTTTTTT
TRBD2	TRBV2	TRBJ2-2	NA	CASIGGRTGELFF	TGTGCCAGCATAGGCGGGAGAACCGGGGAGCTGTTTTTT
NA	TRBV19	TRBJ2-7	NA	CASSPGRGGYEQYF	TGTGCCAGTAGTCCCGGAAGAGGGGGCTACGAGCAGTACTTC
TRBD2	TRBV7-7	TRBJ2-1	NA	CASSLGAGVNEQFF	TGTGCCAGCAGCTTAGGAGCGGGAGTAAATGAGCAGTTCTTC
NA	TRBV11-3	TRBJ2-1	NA	CASSPGTRTHEQFF	TGTGCCAGCAGCCCCGGGACTCGCACACATGAGCAGTTCTTC
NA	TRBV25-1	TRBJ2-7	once	CASSGLPETYEQYF	TGTGCCAGCAGTGGCCTCCCTGAAACCTACGAGCAGTACTTC
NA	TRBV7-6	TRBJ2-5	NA	CASSRLYQETQYF	TGTGCCAGCAGCCGGTTGTACCAAGAGACCCAGTACTTC
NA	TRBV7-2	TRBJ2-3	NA	CASSARTITDTQYF	TGTGCCAGCAGCGCCCGGACTATCACAGATACGCAGTATTTT
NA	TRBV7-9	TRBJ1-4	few	CASSLGGEKLFF	TGTGCCAGCAGCTTAGGTGGGGAAAAACTGTTTTTT